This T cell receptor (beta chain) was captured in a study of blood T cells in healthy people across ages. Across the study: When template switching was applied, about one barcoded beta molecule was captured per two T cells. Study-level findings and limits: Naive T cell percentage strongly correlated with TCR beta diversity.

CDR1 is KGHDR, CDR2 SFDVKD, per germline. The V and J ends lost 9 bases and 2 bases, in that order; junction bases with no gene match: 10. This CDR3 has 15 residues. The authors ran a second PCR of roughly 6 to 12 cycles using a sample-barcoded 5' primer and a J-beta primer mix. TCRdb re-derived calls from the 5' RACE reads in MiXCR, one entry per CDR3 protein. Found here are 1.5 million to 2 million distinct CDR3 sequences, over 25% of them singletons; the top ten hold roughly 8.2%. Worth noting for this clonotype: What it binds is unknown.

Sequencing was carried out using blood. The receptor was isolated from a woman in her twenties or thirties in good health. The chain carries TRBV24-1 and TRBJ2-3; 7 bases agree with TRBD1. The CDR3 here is CATGRTGDFTDTQYF. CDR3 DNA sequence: TGTGCCACCGGAAGGACAGGAGACTTCACAGATACGCAGTATTTT.